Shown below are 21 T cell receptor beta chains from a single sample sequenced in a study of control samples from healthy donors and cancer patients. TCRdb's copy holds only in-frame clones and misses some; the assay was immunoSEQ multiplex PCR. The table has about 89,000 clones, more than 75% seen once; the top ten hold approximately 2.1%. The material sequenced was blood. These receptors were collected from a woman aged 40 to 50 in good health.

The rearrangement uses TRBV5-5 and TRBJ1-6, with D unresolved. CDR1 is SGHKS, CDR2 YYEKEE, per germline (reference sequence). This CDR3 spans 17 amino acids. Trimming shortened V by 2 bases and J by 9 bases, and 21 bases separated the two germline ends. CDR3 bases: TGTGCCAGCAGCTTATTGGCCATAGACATGGGGTTTTCACCCCTCCACTTT. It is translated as CASSLLAIDMGFSPLHF.

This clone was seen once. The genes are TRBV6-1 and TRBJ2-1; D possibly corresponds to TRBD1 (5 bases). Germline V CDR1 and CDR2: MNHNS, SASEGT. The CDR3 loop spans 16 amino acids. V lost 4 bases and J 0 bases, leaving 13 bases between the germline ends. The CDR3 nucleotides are TGTGCCAGCAGTGGCCCACAGGAGAGCTCCTACAATGAGCAGTTCTTC. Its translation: CASSGPQESSYNEQFF.

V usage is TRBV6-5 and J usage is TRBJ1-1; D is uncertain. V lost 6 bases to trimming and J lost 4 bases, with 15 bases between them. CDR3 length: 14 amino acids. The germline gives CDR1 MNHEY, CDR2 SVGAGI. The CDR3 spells CASSYGSEGTEAFF. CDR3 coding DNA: TGTGCCAGCAGCTACGGATCAGAGGGCACTGAAGCTTTCTTT.

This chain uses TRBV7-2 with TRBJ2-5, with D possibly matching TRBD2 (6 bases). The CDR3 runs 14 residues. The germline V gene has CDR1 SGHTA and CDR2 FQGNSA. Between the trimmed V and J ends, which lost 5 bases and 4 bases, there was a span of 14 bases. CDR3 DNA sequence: TGTGCCAGCAGCGCGGAGGGCCCGCGAGAGACCCAGTACTTC. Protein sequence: CASSAEGPRETQYF.

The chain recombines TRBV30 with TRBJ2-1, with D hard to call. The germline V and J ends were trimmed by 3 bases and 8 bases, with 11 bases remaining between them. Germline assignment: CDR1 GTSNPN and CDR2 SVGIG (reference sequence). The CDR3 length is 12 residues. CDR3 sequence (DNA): TGTGCCTGGAGCGTAGCCGGCCATGAGCAGTTCTTC. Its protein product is CAWSVAGHEQFF.

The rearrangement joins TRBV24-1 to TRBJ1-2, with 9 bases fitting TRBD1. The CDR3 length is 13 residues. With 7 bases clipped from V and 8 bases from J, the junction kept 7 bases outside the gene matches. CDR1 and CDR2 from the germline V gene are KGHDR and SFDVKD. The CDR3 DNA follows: TGTGCCACCAGCGGACAGGGGCTGGAGGGCTACACCTTC. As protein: CATSGQGLEGYTF.

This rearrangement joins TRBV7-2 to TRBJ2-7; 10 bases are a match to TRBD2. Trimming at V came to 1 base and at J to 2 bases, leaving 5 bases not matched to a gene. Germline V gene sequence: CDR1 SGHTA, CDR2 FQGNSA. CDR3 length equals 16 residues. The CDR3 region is CASSLGAGGLTYEQYF. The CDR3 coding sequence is TGTGCCAGCAGCTTAGGAGCGGGGGGGCTTACCTACGAGCAGTACTTC.

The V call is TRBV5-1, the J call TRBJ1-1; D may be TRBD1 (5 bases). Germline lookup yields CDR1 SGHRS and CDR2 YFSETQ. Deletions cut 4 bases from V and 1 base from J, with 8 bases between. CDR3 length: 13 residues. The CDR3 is CASSPGQNTEAFF. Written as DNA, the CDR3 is TGCGCCAGCAGCCCAGGACAGAACACTGAAGCTTTCTTT.

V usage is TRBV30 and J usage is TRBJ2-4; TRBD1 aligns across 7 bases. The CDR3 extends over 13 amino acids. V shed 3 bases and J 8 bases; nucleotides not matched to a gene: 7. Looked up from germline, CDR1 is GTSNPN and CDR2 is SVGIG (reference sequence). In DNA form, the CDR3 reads TGTGCCTGGAGCCTGACAGGGAAAGACATTCAGTACTTC. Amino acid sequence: CAWSLTGKDIQYF.

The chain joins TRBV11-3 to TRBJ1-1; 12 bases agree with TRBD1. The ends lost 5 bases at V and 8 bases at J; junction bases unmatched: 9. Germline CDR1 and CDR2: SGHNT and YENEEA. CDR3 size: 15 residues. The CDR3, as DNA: TGTGCCAGCAGCGACCCGGGACAGGGGGCTGTAGAAGCTTTCTTT. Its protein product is CASSDPGQGAVEAFF.

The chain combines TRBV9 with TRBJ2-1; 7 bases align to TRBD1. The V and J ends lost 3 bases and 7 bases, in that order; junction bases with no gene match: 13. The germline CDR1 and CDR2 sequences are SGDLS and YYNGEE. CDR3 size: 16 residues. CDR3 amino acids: CASSARQGIRWNEQFF. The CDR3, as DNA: TGTGCCAGCAGCGCGAGACAGGGAATAAGGTGGAATGAGCAGTTCTTC.

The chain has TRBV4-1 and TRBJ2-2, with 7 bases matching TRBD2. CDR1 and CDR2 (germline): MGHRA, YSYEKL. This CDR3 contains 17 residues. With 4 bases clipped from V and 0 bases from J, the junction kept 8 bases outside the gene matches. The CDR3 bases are TGCGCCAGCAGCCGAGGGAGGGTCCGAACGAACACCGGGGAGCTGTTTTTT. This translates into CASSRGRVRTNTGELFF.

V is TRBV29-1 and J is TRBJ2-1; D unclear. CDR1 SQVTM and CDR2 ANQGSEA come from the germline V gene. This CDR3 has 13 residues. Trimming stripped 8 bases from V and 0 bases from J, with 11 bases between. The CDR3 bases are TGCAGCCTTCGGATGAGCTCCTACAATGAGCAGTTCTTC. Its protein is CSLRMSSYNEQFF.

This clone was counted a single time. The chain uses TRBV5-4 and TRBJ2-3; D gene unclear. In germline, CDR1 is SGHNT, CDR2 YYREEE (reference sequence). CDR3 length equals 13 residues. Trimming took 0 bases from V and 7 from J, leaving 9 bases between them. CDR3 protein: CASSLVLGNTQYF. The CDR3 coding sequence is TGTGCCAGCAGCTTGGTCCTGGGGAATACGCAGTATTTT.

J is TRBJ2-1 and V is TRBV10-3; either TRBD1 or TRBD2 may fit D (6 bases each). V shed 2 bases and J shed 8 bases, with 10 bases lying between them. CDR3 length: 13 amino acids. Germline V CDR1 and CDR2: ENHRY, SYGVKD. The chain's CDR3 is CAISEEGGDEQFF. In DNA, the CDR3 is TGTGCCATCAGTGAGGAGGGGGGCGATGAGCAGTTCTTC.

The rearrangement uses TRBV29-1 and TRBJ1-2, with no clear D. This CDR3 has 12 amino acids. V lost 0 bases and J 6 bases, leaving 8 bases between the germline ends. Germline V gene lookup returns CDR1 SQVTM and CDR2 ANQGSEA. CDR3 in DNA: TGCAGCGTTGAAGACGTCTGGGATGGCTACACCTTC. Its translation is CSVEDVWDGYTF.

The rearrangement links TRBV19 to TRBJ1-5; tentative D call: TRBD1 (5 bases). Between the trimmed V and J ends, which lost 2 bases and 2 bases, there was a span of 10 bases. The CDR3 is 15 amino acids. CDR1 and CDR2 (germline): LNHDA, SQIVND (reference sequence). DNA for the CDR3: TGTGCCAGTAGTATAACGGGGGACGGCAATCAGCCCCAGCATTTT. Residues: CASSITGDGNQPQHF. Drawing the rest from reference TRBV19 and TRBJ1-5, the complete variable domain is DGGITQSPKYLFRKEGQNVTLSCEQNLNHDAMYWYRQDPGQGLRLIYYSQIVNDFQKGDIAEGYSVSREKKESFPLTVTSAQKNPTAFYLCASSITGDGNQPQHFGDGTRLSIL.

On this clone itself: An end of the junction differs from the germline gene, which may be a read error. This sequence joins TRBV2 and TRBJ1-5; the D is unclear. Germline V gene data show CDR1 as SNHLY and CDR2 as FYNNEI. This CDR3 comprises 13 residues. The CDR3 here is CASSEEGYQPQHF. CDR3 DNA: TGTGCCAGCAGTGAGGAGGGATATCAACCCCAGCATTTT.

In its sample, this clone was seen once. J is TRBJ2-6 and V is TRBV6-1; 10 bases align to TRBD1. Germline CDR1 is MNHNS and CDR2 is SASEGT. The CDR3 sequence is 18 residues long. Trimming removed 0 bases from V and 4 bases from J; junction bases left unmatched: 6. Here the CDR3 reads CASSEAGTGASGANVLTF. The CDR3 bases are TGTGCCAGCAGTGAAGCCGGGACAGGGGCATCGGGGGCCAACGTCCTGACTTTC.

CDR3 DNA: TGTGCCAGCAGCGTAGAGACCTCGGGGTACTATGGCTACACCTTC. Its translation: CASSVETSGYYGYTF. This chain uses TRBV9 with TRBJ1-2; D ambiguous. This CDR3 has 15 amino acids. Trimming took 0 bases from V and 3 from J, leaving 12 bases between them. Germline lookup yields CDR1 SGDLS and CDR2 YYNGEE. The whole variable domain, filled in from reference TRBV9 and TRBJ1-2, reads DSGVTQTPKHLITATGQRVTLRCSPRSGDLSVYWYQQSLDQGLQFLIQYYNGEERAKGNILERFSAQQFPDLHSELNLSSLELGDSALYFCASSVETSGYYGYTFGSGTRLTVV.

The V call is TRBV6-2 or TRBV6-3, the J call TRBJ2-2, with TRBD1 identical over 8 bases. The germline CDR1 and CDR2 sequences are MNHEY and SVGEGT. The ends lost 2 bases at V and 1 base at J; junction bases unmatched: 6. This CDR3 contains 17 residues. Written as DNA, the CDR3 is TGTGCCAGCAGTTACCCACAGGGGGTGGTGAACACCGGGGAGCTGTTTTTT. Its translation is CASSYPQGVVNTGELFF.